This T cell receptor beta chain comes out of a study of post-analysis software for immune sequencing data (dated by TCRdb to 2015 to 2017). Context from the whole study: Disease courses on record covered relapsing-remitting, secondary progressive and progressive-relapsing multiple sclerosis, though some patients had no subtype annotation. Patient repertoires were compared against roughly 10 previously published healthy control repertoires from donors aged roughly 6 to 28 years. A subset of samples was prepared in parallel using single-end sample barcoding, then pooled and co-amplified after Illumina adapter ligation. What the authors observed across the whole study: Normalized Chao1 diversity was significantly lower in multiple sclerosis patients than controls, suggesting substantial peripheral T-cell clonal expansion. Direct clustering with F measure showed strong co-clustering of samples prepared in the same batch, prompting a batch-effect correction. The control group was slightly older than the multiple sclerosis patient group. Significantly higher frequencies in patients than in controls were found for five or six TRBV segments, including TRBV5-6, TRBV5-1 and TRBV20-1.

The library relied on PCR. TCRdb records Illumina HiSeq 2500 as the sequencer. To reduce PCR and sequencing biases, unique molecular identifiers were built into the TCR beta cDNA libraries. Per 1 to 10 million input T cells, around 500,000 cDNA molecules were obtained, such that each molecule approximated one T cell. The patient libraries were prepared and sequenced using the same protocol as the earlier healthy control dataset. Within a given batch, samples were prepared together, multiplexed and sequenced on the same HiSeq lane. In the source study's methods: MIGEC was used to process the raw barcoded reads, and molecular identifier groups with only a single read were discarded before consensus assembly and CDR3 extraction. VDJtools was used for post-analysis of the clonotype tables, and diversity was normalized by down-sampling every dataset to the size of the smallest sample. To correct batch-related cross-sample contamination, repertoire overlap clustering matched CDR3 amino acid sequences but not nucleotide sequences. In TCRdb, the public reads were trimmed at Q25 with fastp and aligned with MiXCR, with productive beta chains retained. Each CDR3 protein gets just one entry, which takes the most common genes and DNA from the rows behind it. The V and J calls were determined by TCRdb, not by the authors. In all, the sample holds about 560,000 distinct CDR3 sequences, and about 40% of those were seen once. The ten largest clones add up to about 1.5% of the sample.

As for this clonotype: What this receptor recognizes is not known. Within one base of it there is no much larger clone, and no base qualities were kept.

To demonstrate the VDJtools post-analysis software, TCR beta repertoires were profiled from the peripheral blood of 13 young patients with multiple sclerosis. The multiple sclerosis patients were children and adolescents between about 6 and 16 years of age. The CDR3 measures 16 amino acids from cysteine to phenylalanine. Left in the record is the CDR3 DNA by itself, 48 bases read in frame from the first base. Via the germline V gene, CDR1 is SNHLY and CDR2 FYNNEI. Relative to germline, V is missing 4 bases and J is missing 3 bases, with 9 bases of the junction outside any gene match. The sample comprised blood. The receptor's source is a girl aged 5 to 17 with multiple sclerosis. The chain employs TRBV2 and TRBJ2-3; 8 middle bases align to TRBD1. The nucleotide sequence reads TGTGCCAGCAGTGTACCTTTGGACAGGGTAACAGATACGCAGTATTTT. Its product reads: CASSVPLDRVTDTQYF.